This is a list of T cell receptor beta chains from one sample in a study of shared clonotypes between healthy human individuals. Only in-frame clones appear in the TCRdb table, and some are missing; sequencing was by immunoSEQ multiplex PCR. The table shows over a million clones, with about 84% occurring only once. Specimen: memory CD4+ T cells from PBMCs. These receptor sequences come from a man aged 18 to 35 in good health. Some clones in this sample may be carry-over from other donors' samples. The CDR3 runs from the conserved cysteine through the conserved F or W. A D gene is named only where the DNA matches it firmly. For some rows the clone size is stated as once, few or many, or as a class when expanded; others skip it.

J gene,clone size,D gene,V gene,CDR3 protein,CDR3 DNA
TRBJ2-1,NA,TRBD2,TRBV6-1,CAIGKRGRKDNEQFF,TGTGCCATTGGGAAGCGGGGGCGCAAGGACAATGAGCAGTTCTTC
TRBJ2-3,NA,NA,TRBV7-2,CASSLVRDTQYF,TGTGCCAGCAGCTTGGTTAGAGATACGCAGTATTTT
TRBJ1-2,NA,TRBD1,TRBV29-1,CSVDPTGSYGYTF,TGCAGCGTAGACCCGACAGGGAGCTATGGCTACACCTTC
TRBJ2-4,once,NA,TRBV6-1,CASSEQQGGGIQYF,TGTGCCAGCAGTGAACAGCAGGGAGGGGGCATTCAGTACTTC
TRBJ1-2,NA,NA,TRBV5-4,CASSPGGVYGYTF,TGTGCCAGCAGCCCCGGGGGCGTATATGGCTACACCTTC
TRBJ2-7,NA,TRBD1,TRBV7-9,CASSWGTGSTYEQYF,TGTGCCAGCAGCTGGGGGACAGGGTCCACCTACGAGCAGTACTTC
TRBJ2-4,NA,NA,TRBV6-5,CASKEKQRNIQYF,TGTGCCAGCAAGGAGAAACAGCGAAACATTCAGTACTTC
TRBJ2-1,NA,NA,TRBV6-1,CASREGLDYNEQFF,TGTGCCAGCAGGGAGGGACTGGATTACAATGAGCAGTTCTTC
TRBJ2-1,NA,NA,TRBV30,CAWRGNGGDSYNEQFF,TGTGCCTGGAGGGGTAATGGAGGGGACTCCTACAATGAGCAGTTCTTC
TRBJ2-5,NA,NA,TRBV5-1,CASSLAGTDSRETQYF,TGCGCCAGCAGCTTGGCCGGGACGGATAGTCGAGAGACCCAGTACTTC
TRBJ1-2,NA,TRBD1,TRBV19,CASSALRGRSPNYGYTF,TGTGCCAGTAGTGCCCTCAGGGGGCGATCCCCTAACTATGGCTACACCTTC
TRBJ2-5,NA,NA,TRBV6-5,CASSKGETQYF,TGTGCCAGCAGTAAGGGGGAGACCCAGTACTTC
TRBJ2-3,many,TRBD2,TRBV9,CASSVRVGGTQYF,TGTGCCAGCAGCGTAAGGGTGGGGGGGACGCAGTATTTT
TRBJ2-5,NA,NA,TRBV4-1,CASSAKQQGAQETQYF,TGCGCCAGCAGCGCAAAACAACAGGGCGCCCAAGAGACCCAGTACTTC
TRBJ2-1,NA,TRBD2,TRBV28,CASSLLAGHNEQFF,TGTGCCAGCAGTTTACTAGCGGGCCACAATGAGCAGTTCTTC
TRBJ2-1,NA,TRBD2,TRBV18,CASSLGLAGSGGNEQFF,TGTGCCAGCTCACTGGGGCTAGCGGGTTCCGGCGGCAATGAGCAGTTCTTC
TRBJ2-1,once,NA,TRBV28,CASDPLPTSPHDRNEQFF,TGTGCCAGTGATCCCCTGCCCACGAGCCCCCACGATCGAAATGAGCAGTTCTTC
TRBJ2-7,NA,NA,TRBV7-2,CASSLANGLGSYEQYF,TGTGCCAGCAGCTTAGCTAACGGCCTTGGGTCCTACGAGCAGTACTTC
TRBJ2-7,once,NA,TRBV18,CASSPHPMATYEQYF,TGTGCCAGCTCACCACATCCCATGGCCACCTACGAGCAGTACTTC
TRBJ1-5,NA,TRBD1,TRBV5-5,CASSLGTGGSTQPQHF,TGTGCCAGCAGCTTGGGGACAGGGGGCTCGACTCAGCCCCAGCATTTT
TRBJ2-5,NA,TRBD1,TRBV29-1,CSVVQGFERETQYF,TGCAGCGTCGTACAGGGGTTCGAGAGGGAGACCCAGTACTTC
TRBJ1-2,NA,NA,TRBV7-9,CASSWARENGYTF,TGTGCCAGCAGCTGGGCACGCGAGAATGGCTACACCTTC
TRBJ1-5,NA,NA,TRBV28,CASSLPAGNQPQHF,TGTGCCAGCAGTTTACCCGCAGGGAATCAGCCCCAGCATTTT
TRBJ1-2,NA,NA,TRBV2,CASSKTWGGITNYGYTF,TGTGCCAGCAGTAAAACGTGGGGGGGAATCACTAACTATGGCTACACCTTC
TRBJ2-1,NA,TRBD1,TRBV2,CASSSDRGQGNEQFF,TGTGCCAGCAGTTCAGACAGGGGGCAGGGCAATGAGCAGTTCTTC
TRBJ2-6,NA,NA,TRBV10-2,CASSELRAAGANVLTF,TGCGCCAGCAGTGAACTTCGGGCGGCTGGGGCCAACGTCCTGACTTTC
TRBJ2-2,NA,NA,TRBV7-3,CASSLGITRAGELFF,TGTGCCAGCAGCTTAGGGATCACGAGGGCCGGGGAGCTGTTTTTT
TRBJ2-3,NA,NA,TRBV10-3,CAISGAGSTDSWDTQYF,TGTGCCATCAGTGGGGCGGGCTCTACGGATTCCTGGGATACGCAGTATTTT
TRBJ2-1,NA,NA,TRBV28,CASSLSFLGGSYNEQFF,TGTGCCAGCAGTTTGTCTTTTTTGGGGGGATCCTACAATGAGCAGTTCTTC
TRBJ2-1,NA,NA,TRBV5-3,CARSWVGGCEQFF,TGTGCCAGAAGCTGGGTAGGGGGTTGTGAGCAGTTCTTC
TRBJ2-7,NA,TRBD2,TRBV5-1,CASSLSSGYYEQYF,TGCGCCAGCAGCTTGTCTAGCGGTTACTACGAGCAGTACTTC
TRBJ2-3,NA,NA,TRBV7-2,CASSLRDGSDTQYF,TGTGCCAGCAGCTTAAGAGACGGGTCAGATACGCAGTATTTT
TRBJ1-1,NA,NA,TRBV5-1,CASSLGVGSMNTEAFF,TGCGCCAGCAGCTTGGGGGTCGGATCCATGAACACTGAAGCTTTCTTT
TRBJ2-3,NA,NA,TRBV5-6,CASSELVTLSTDTQYF,TGTGCCAGCAGTGAACTGGTGACGCTAAGCACGGATACGCAGTATTTT
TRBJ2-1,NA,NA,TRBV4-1,CASSQVSAMNEQFF,TGCGCCAGCAGCCAAGTGTCAGCGATGAATGAGCAGTTCTTC
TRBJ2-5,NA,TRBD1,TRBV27,CASSTNRGRETQYF,TGTGCCAGCAGTACCAACAGGGGGAGGGAGACCCAGTACTTC
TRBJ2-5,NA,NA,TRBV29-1,CSVRQARGEQYF,TGCAGCGTCCGACAGGCGCGTGGGGAGCAGTACTTC
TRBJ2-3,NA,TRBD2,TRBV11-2,CASSPIPGTSITDTQYF,TGTGCCAGCAGCCCGATCCCCGGGACTAGTATCACAGATACGCAGTATTTT
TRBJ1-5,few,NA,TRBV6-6,CASSYSTYGSNQPQHF,TGTGCCAGCAGTTACTCGACGTATGGGTCCAATCAGCCCCAGCATTTT
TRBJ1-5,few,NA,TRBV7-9,CASSEQGTVNQPQHF,TGTGCCAGCAGCGAACAGGGCACGGTCAATCAGCCCCAGCATTTT
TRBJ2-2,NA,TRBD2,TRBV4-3,CASSSLAGGSVGTGELFF,TGCGCCAGCAGCTCACTAGCGGGAGGCTCCGTTGGCACCGGGGAGCTGTTTTTT
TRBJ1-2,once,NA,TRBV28,CASSSGGVSPYGYTF,TGTGCCAGCAGTTCCGGGGGGGTTTCTCCCTATGGCTACACCTTC
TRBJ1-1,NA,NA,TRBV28,CASTSGGGRTEAFF,TGTGCCAGCACCTCCGGGGGGGGCCGGACTGAAGCTTTCTTT